This TCR beta chain was identified in a study of CD8 T cells in ankylosing spondylitis. Broader study findings: A TCR beta motif of roughly 8 highly homologous variants seemed to mark ankylosing spondylitis blood. Researchers reportedly found disease-linked clones significantly enriched in matched ankylosing spondylitis synovial fluid. The disease-linked clones had a CD8+ phenotype and low blood frequencies.

This clonotype was seen a handful of times. Antigen: not known. CDR3 length equals 17 residues. The J segment lost 0 bases and the V segment lost 4 bases, leaving 11 bases of the junction unmatched. Germline V lookup: CDR1 SGHDT, CDR2 YYEEEE. Generation of TCR beta libraries employed quantitative 5'-RACE incorporating molecular barcodes. TCRdb called the 5' RACE reads again in MiXCR, with one record for every CDR3 protein. The sample shows roughly 180,000 distinct CDR3 sequences, about an eighth of them seen only once. The chain is built from TRBV5-6 and TRBJ1-2, with 8 bases that match TRBD1. The specimen sequenced was blood, either unsorted or a sorted T cell fraction (not recorded which). The TCR comes from a female donor with ankylosing spondylitis or in good health (not recorded which). The CDR3 DNA reads as TGTGCCAGCAGCCCCGGGCCTACAGGGGGAGCTAACTATGGCTACACCTTC. Translation: CASSPGPTGGANYGYTF.